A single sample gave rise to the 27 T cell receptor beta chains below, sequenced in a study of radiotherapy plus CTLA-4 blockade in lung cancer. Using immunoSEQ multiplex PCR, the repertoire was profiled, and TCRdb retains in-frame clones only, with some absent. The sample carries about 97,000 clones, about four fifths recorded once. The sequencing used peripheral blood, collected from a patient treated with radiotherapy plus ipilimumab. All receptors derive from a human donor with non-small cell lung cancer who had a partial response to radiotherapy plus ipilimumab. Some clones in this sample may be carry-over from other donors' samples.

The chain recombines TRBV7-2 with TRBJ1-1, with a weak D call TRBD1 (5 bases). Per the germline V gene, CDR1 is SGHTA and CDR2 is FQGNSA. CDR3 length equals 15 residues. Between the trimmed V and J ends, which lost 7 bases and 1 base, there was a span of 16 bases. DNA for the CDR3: TGTGCCAGCACCAAGGAGGGGCGGTGGAACACTGAAGCTTTCTTT. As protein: CASTKEGRWNTEAFF.

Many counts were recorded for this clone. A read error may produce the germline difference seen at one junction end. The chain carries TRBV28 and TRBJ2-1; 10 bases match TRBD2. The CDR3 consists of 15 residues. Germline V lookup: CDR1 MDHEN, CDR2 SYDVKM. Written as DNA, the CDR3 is TGTGCCAGCAGTTTAGGGCTAGCGGGAGCGCGCCCCGTCGTCTTC. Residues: CASSLGLAGARPVVF.

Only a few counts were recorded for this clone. This CDR3 reads CASSLAPWGDEQFF. The CDR3 DNA reads TGTGCCAGCAGCTTGGCTCCCTGGGGCGATGAGCAGTTCTTC. V is TRBV7-3 and J is TRBJ2-1; a weak D match, TRBD1 (5 bases). Trimming shortened V by 3 bases and J by 8 bases, and 14 bases separated the two germline ends. The germline gives CDR1 SGHTA, CDR2 FQGTGA. This CDR3 is built from 14 residues.

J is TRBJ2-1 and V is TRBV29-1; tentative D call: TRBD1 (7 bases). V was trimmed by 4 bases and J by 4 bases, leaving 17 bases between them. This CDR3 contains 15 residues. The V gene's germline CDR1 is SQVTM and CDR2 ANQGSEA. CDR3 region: CSVGRGASKYNEQFF. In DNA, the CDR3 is TGCAGCGTTGGCAGGGGGGCCTCCAAATACAATGAGCAGTTCTTC.

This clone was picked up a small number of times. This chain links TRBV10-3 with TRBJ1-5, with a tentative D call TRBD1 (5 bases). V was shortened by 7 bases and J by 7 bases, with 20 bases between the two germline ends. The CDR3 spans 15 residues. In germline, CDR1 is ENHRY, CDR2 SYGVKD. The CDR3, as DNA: TGTGCCATCACCTGGCCGCTTTGCAGGACACAGCCCCAGCATTTT. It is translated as CAITWPLCRTQPQHF.

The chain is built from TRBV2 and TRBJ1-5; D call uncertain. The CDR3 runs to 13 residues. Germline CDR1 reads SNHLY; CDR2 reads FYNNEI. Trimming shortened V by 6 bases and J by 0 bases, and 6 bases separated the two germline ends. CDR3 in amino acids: CASREFSNQPQHF. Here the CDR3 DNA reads TGTGCCAGCAGGGAGTTTAGCAATCAGCCCCAGCATTTT.

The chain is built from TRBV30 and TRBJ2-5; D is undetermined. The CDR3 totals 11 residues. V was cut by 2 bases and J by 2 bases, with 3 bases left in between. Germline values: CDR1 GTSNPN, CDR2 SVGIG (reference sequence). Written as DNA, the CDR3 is TGTGCCTGGAGTCAGCAAGAGACCCAGTACTTC. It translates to CAWSQQETQYF.

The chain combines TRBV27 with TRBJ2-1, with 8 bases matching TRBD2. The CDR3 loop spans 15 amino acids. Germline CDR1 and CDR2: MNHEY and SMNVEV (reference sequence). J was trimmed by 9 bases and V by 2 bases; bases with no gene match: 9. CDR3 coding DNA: TGTGCCAGCAGTTTAGGACCGGGAGGGCCAGGTGAGCAGTTCTTC. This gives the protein CASSLGPGGPGEQFF.

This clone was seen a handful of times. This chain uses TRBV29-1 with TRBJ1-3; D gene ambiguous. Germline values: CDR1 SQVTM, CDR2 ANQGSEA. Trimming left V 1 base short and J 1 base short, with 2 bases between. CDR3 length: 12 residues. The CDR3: CSVEVSGNTIYF. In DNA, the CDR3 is TGCAGCGTTGAAGTATCTGGAAACACCATATATTTT.

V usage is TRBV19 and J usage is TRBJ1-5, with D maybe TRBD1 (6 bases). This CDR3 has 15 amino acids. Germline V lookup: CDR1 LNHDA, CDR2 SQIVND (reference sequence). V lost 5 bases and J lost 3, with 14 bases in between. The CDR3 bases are TGTGCCAGTAGTTTCGGACAGCAAAACAATCAGCCCCAGCATTTT. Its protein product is CASSFGQQNNQPQHF.

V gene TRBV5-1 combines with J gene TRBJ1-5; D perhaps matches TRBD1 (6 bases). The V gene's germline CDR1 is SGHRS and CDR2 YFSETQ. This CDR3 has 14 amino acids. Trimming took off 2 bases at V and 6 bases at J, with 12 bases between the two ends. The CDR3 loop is CASSFSGEGQPQHF. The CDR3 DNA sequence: TGCGCCAGCAGCTTCTCAGGGGAAGGTCAGCCCCAGCATTTT.

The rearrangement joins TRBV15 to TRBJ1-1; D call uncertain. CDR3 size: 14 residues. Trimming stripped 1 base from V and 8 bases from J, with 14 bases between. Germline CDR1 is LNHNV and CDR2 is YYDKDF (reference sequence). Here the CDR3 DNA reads TGTGCCACCAGCAGAGGAAATTCTATACAGGAAGCTTTCTTT. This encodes CATSRGNSIQEAFF. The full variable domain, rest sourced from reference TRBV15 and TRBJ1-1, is DAMVIQNPRYQVTQFGKPVTLSCSQTLNHNVMYWYQQKSSQAPKLLFHYYDKDFNNEADTPDNFQSRRPNTSFCFLDIRSPGLGDTAMYLCATSRGNSIQEAFFGQGTRLTVV.

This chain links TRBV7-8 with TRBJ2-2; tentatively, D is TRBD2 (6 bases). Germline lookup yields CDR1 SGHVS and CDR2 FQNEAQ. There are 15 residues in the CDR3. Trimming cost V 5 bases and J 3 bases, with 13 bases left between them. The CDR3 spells CASSLQTSYTGELFF. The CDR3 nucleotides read TGTGCCAGCAGCCTTCAAACTAGCTACACCGGGGAGCTGTTTTTT.

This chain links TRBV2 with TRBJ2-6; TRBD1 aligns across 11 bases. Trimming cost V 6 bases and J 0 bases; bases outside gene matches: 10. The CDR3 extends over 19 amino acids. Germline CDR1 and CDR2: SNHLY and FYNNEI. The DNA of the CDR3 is TGTGCCAGCAGGGGAAGGACAGGGGGCGTATACTCTGGGGCCAACGTCCTGACTTTC. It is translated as CASRGRTGGVYSGANVLTF.

The CDR3 nucleotides read TGTGCCAGTAGTTGGGCTACTAGGGCCGGGGAGCTGTTTTTT. Protein: CASSWATRAGELFF. V gene TRBV19 combines with J gene TRBJ2-2; D may be TRBD2 (5 bases). This CDR3 spans 14 amino acids. Germline values: CDR1 LNHDA, CDR2 SQIVND (reference sequence). Trimming removed 5 bases at V and 6 bases at J, with 13 bases between.

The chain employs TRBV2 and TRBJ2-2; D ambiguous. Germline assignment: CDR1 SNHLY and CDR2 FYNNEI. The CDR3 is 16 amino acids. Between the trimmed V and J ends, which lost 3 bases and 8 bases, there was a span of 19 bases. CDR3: CASSDAILHPTGELFF. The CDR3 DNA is TGTGCCAGCAGTGACGCAATTTTACACCCAACAGGGGAGCTGTTTTTT.

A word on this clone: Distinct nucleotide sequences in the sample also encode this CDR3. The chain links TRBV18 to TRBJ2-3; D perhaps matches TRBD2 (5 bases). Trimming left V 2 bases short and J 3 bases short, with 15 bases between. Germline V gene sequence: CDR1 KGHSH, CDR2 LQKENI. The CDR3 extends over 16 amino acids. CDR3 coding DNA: TGTGCCAGCTCACCAAGAAGTGGACTGGGTACAGATACGCAGTATTTT. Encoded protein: CASSPRSGLGTDTQYF.

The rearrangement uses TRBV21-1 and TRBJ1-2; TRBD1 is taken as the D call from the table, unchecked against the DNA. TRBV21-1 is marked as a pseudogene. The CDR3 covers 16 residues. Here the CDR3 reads CASSKNRDRPNYGYTF. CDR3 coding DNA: TGTGCCAGCAGCAAGAACCGGGACAGGCCGAACTATGGCTACACCTTC.

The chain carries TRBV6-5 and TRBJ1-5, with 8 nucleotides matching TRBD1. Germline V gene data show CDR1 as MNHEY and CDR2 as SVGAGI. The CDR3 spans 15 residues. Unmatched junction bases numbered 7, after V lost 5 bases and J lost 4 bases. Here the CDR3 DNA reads TGTGCCAGCAGTCTAACCCGGGACAGGAATCAGCCCCAGCATTTT. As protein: CASSLTRDRNQPQHF.

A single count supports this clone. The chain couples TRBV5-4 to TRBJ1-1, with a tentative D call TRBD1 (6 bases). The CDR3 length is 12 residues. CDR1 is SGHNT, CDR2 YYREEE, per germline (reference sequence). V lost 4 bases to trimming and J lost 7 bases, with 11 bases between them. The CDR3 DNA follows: TGTGCCAGCAGCCTAGACAGGCGTGAAGCTTTCTTT. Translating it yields CASSLDRREAFF.

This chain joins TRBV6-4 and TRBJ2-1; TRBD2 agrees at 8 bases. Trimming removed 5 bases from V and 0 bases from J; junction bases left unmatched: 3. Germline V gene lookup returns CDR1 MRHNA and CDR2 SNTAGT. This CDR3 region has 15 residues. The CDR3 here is CASSWSGSSYNEQFF. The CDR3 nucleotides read TGTGCCAGCAGTTGGAGCGGGAGCTCCTACAATGAGCAGTTCTTC.

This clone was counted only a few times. CDR3 nucleotide sequence: TGTGCCAGTAGTATAGACCGGACAGCAGCAGAAGCTTTCTTT. Protein sequence: CASSIDRTAAEAFF. V usage is TRBV19 and J usage is TRBJ1-1, with a tentative D call TRBD1 (6 bases). V dropped 0 bases and J dropped 8 bases, with 13 bases sitting between them. The CDR3 length is 14 residues. Germline-derived CDR1 and CDR2 are LNHDA and SQIVND (reference sequence).

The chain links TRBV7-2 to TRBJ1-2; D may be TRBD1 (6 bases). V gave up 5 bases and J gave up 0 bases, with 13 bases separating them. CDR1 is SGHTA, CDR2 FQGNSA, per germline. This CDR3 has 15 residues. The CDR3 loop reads CASSQQGVPNYGYTF. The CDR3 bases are TGTGCCAGCAGCCAACAGGGCGTCCCTAACTATGGCTACACCTTC.

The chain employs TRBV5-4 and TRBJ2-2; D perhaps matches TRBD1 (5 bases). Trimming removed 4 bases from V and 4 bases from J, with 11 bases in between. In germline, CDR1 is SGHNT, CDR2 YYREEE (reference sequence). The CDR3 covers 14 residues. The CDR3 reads CASSVNQGTGELFF. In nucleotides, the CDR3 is TGTGCCAGCAGCGTGAACCAGGGCACCGGGGAGCTGTTTTTT.

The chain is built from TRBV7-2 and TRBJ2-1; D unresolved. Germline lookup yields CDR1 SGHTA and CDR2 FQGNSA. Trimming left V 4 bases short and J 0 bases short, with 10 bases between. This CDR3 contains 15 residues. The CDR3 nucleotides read TGTGCCAGCAGCTCGGTCCCGAGCTCCTACAATGAGCAGTTCTTC. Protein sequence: CASSSVPSSYNEQFF.

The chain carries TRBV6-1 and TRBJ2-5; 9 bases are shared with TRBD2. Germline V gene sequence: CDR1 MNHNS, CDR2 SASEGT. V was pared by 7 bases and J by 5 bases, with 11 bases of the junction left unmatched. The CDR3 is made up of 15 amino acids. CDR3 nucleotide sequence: TGTGCCAGCACAGCGGGGCGGGGGGGCAGGGAGACCCAGTACTTC. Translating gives CASTAGRGGRETQYF.

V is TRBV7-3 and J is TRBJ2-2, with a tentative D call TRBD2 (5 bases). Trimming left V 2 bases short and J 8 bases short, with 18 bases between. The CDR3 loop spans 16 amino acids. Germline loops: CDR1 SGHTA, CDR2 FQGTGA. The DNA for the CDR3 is TGTGCCAGCAGCTTAGCACCTAGCCGCGATTTAGGGGAGCTGTTTTTT. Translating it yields CASSLAPSRDLGELFF.